The rows below give T cell receptor beta chains drawn from one sample of a study of cytomegalovirus exposure and HLA in healthy donors. This table comes from immunoSEQ multiplex PCR, and its TCRdb copy is limited to in-frame clones, with some not included. The sample has 160,000 or so clones, roughly 76% seen once. The specimen sequenced was PBMCs. These receptors were taken from a woman in her fifties or sixties in good health and CMV-seronegative. Each CDR3 is given with its conserved first and last residue. D genes are given only for firm matches. Clone size is stated in some rows and not others, as once, few, many or a class when expanded.

v_gene,abundance,d_gene,j_gene,CDR3aa
TRBV19,few,.,TRBJ2-1,CASSLMDRAYEQFF
TRBV11-2,.,.,TRBJ2-7,CASSLARFYEQYF
TRBV7-8,.,.,TRBJ2-5,CASSLVLLSQETQYF
TRBV30,few,.,TRBJ2-5,CAWRGPPIETQYF
TRBV19,.,TRBD2,TRBJ2-1,CASTPLAGSSYNEQFF
TRBV25-1,few,.,TRBJ1-1,CASSDTGGTEAFF
TRBV29-1,.,TRBD2,TRBJ2-3,CSVEGLAGGPTDTQYF
TRBV5-8,.,.,TRBJ2-2,CASSHYGDTGELFF
TRBV9,.,.,TRBJ1-6,CASSEGTGSPLHF
TRBV7-8,few,TRBD2,TRBJ2-2,CASSLLASNTGELFF
TRBV6-4,few,TRBD1,TRBJ1-2,CASRPTGVDGYTF
TRBV6-5,few,TRBD1,TRBJ2-7,CASSYSGQGSYEQYF